Shown below are 13 T cell receptor beta chains from a single sample sequenced in a study of blood T cell repertoires in COVID-19. The method was immunoSEQ multiplex PCR; TCRdb's version includes in-frame clones alone and lacks a portion of them. Among roughly 350,000 clones listed, approximately 90% were seen once. Sequencing was done on a sample of peripheral blood. The receptors were sampled from a woman between 18 and 29 years old who had recovered from COVID-19.

On this clone: Other nucleotide sequences from this sample produce the same CDR3. The rearrangement links TRBV5-1 to TRBJ1-1, with a weak D call TRBD1 (5 bases). The CDR3 runs to 14 residues. In germline, CDR1 is SGHRS, CDR2 YFSETQ. V was cut by 2 bases and J by 1 base, with 9 bases left in between. The CDR3 loop is CASSLVRGNTEAFF. DNA of the CDR3: TGCGCCAGCAGCTTAGTTAGGGGGAACACTGAAGCTTTCTTT.

The chain has TRBV9 and TRBJ1-2; no clear D gene. CDR3 size: 15 residues. Germline CDR1 reads SGDLS; CDR2 reads YYNGEE. V lost 0 bases and J 8 bases, leaving 17 bases between the germline ends. Here the CDR3 reads CASSVERWGGGGYTF. CDR3 in DNA: TGTGCCAGCAGCGTAGAACGGTGGGGAGGCGGGGGCTACACCTTC.

The V and J genes are TRBV11-3 and TRBJ2-3; D is possibly TRBD2 (5 bases). Looked up from germline, CDR1 is SGHNT and CDR2 is YENEEA. The CDR3 is 14 amino acids. V lost 5 bases and J lost 0, with 9 bases in between. The CDR3 coding sequence is TGTGCCAGCAGCCACCGGACTAGCACAGATACGCAGTATTTT. It translates to CASSHRTSTDTQYF.

The chain carries TRBV5-6 and TRBJ2-3; D possibly corresponds to TRBD2 (6 bases). This CDR3 has 17 residues. The germline V gene encodes CDR1 SGHDT and CDR2 YYEEEE. V was trimmed by 0 bases and J by 2 bases, leaving 16 bases between them. The CDR3 here is CASSLERTTFDTDTQYF. In nucleotides, the CDR3 is TGTGCCAGCAGCTTGGAGAGGACTACCTTCGACACAGATACGCAGTATTTT.

The chain has TRBV3-1 (or the pseudogene TRBV3-2) and TRBJ1-1; tentative D call: TRBD1 (6 bases). Between the trimmed V and J ends, which lost 0 bases and 3 bases, there was a span of 8 bases. CDR1 and CDR2 from the germline V gene are LGHDT and YNNKEL (reference sequence). The CDR3 extends over 14 amino acids. In nucleotides, the CDR3 is TGTGCCAGCAGCCAAGATGCAGGGGACACTGAAGCTTTCTTT. The encoded protein is CASSQDAGDTEAFF.

This chain connects TRBV25-1 to TRBJ2-5, with a tentative D call TRBD2 (6 bases). Trimming cost V 6 bases and J 1 base, with 9 bases left between them. Germline CDR1 is MGHDK and CDR2 is SYGVNS. The CDR3 extends over 13 amino acids. This chain's CDR3 is CASRSSAQETQYF. CDR3 nucleotide sequence: TGTGCCAGCAGATCTAGCGCCCAAGAGACCCAGTACTTC.

The V call is TRBV21-1, the J call TRBJ2-2; the table's D call of TRBD1 was not tested on the DNA. TRBV21-1 is an annotated pseudogene. The CDR3 runs to 19 residues. DNA for the CDR3: TGTGCCAGCAGCAAATATAGGTCCCGACAGGGTCGGTGCACCGGGGAGCTGTTTTTT. Protein sequence: CASSKYRSRQGRCTGELFF.

V is TRBV10-1 and J is TRBJ2-1, with D uncertain. This CDR3 spans 17 amino acids. V was cut by 0 bases and J by 3 bases, with 15 bases left in between. Germline V gene data show CDR1 as WNHNN and CDR2 as SYGVQD (reference sequence). The CDR3 sequence: CASSESYSPGGYNEQFF. The CDR3 bases are TGCGCCAGCAGTGAGTCATATAGTCCCGGTGGCTACAATGAGCAGTTCTTC.

V gene TRBV20-1 combines with J gene TRBJ2-1, with D uncertain. Trimming removed 7 bases from V and 12 bases from J, with 13 bases in between. The germline gives CDR1 DFQATT, CDR2 SNEGSKA (reference sequence). The CDR3 consists of 10 residues. In DNA form, the CDR3 reads TGCAGTGACTCCCCCTGTGGGCAGTTCTTC. It codes for CSDSPCGQFF.

This chain links TRBV18 with TRBJ1-5, with 12 positions matching TRBD1. Germline CDR1 and CDR2: KGHSH and LQKENI. The CDR3 runs to 16 residues. After removal of 9 bases from V and 2 bases from J, the junction contained 8 bases not matched to a gene. The chain's CDR3 is CASSGTGGGGNQPQHF. The DNA for the CDR3 is TGTGCCAGTTCCGGGACAGGGGGCGGCGGCAATCAGCCCCAGCATTTT.

The chain couples TRBV14 to TRBJ2-1; 11 bases map to TRBD2. Germline trimming cut 3 bases from V and 4 bases from J; bases unmatched to any gene: 8. Germline CDR1 and CDR2: SGHDN and FVKESK. This CDR3 has 17 residues. CDR3 in amino acids: CASSQRPTSGSYNEQFF. Here the CDR3 DNA reads TGTGCCAGCAGCCAGCGTCCAACTAGCGGGAGTTACAATGAGCAGTTCTTC. The variable domain in full, with the rest retrieved from reference TRBV14 and TRBJ2-1, is EAGVTQFPSHSVIEKGQTVTLRCDPISGHDNLYWYRRVMGKEIKFLLHFVKESKQDESGMPNNRFLAERTGGTYSTLKVQPAELEDSGVYFCASSQRPTSGSYNEQFFGPGTRLTVL.

The chain uses TRBV7-2 and TRBJ2-1, with 8 bases fitting TRBD2. Germline loops: CDR1 SGHTA, CDR2 FQGNSA. Trimming cost V 2 bases and J 5 bases; bases outside gene matches: 8. The CDR3 is 16 amino acids. The CDR3 sequence: CASSLFGRALNNEQFF. CDR3 DNA: TGTGCCAGCAGCTTATTCGGGAGGGCCCTAAACAATGAGCAGTTCTTC.

The rearrangement joins TRBV4-3 to TRBJ2-1; 7 positions match TRBD1. The CDR3 runs 16 residues. The germline CDR1 and CDR2 sequences are LGHNA and YSLEER. J lost 3 bases, V lost 0 bases, and 5 bases had no gene match. The CDR3 spells CASSQDMDRYYNEQFF. The CDR3, as DNA: TGCGCCAGCAGCCAAGATATGGACAGGTACTACAATGAGCAGTTCTTC.